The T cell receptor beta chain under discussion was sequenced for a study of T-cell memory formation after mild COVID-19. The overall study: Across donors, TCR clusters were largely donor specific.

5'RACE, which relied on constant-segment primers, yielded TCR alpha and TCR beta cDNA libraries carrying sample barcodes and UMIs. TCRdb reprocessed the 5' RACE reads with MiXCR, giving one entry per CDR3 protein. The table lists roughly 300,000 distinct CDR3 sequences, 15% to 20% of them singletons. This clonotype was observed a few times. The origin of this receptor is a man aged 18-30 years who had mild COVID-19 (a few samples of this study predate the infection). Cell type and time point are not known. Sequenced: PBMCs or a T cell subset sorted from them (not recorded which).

The chain's CDR3 is CASSEALRGIYGYTF. The DNA of the CDR3 is TGTGCCAGCAGTGAAGCGCTTCGGGGTATCTATGGCTACACCTTC. The genes are TRBV6-1 and TRBJ1-2; unclear D gene. V dropped 0 bases and J dropped 4 bases, with 12 bases sitting between them. Germline V gene data show CDR1 as MNHNS and CDR2 as SASEGT. The CDR3 totals 15 residues.